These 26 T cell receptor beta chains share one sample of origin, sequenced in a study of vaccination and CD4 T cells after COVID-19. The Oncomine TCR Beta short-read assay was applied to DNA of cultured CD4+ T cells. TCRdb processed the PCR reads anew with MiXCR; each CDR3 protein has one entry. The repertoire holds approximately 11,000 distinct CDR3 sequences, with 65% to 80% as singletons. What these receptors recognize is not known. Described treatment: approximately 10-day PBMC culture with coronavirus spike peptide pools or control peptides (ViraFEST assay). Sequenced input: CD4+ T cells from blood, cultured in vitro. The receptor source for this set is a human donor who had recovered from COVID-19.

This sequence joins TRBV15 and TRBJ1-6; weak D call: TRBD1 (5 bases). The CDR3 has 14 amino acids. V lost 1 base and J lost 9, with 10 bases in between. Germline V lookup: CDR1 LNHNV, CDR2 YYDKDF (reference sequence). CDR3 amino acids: CATSRVGTRSPLHF. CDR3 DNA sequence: TGTGCCACCAGCAGAGTCGGGACGCGTTCACCCCTCCACTTT.

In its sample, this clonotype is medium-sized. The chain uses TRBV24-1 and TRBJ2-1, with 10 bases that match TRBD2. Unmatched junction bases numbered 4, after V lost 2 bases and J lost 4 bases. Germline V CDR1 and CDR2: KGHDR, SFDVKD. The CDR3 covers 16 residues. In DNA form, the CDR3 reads TGTGCCACCAGTGATTCGCTAGCGGGGGCTTACAATGAGCAGTTCTTC. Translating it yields CATSDSLAGAYNEQFF.

The CDR3 DNA follows: TGTGCCAGCAGTCAACAGGGTTTGGGCAATCAGCCCCAGCATTTT. Translating it yields CASSQQGLGNQPQHF. The V and J genes are TRBV6-1 and TRBJ1-5; D perhaps matches TRBD1 (6 bases). With 5 bases removed from V and 2 bases from J, the gap between germline ends came to 13 bases. Germline values: CDR1 MNHNS, CDR2 SASEGT. The CDR3 runs to 15 residues.

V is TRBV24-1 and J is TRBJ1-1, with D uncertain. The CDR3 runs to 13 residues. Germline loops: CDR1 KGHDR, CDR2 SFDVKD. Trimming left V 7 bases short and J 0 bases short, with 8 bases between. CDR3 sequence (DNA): TGTGCCACCAGAGGGAGCATGAACACTGAAGCTTTCTTT. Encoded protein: CATRGSMNTEAFF.

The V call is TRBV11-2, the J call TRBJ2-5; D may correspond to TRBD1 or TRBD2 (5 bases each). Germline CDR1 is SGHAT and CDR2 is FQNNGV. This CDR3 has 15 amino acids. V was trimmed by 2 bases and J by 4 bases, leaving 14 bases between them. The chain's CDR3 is CASSLRVGAGETQYF. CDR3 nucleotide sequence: TGTGCCAGCAGCTTACGGGTCGGGGCGGGAGAGACCCAGTACTTC.

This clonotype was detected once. The CDR3 DNA follows: TGTGCCAGCAGCTCCGGGACGCAGTGGAATTCACCCCTCCACTTT. This sequence encodes CASSSGTQWNSPLHF. V is TRBV7-2 and J is TRBJ1-6, with D perhaps matching TRBD1 (5 bases). CDR1 and CDR2 (germline): SGHTA, FQGNSA. With 4 bases removed from V and 7 bases from J, the gap between germline ends came to 14 bases. The CDR3 runs 15 residues.

CDR3 nucleotides: TGTGCCAGCACCTCCAACCGGGACGCCTTCCCCTACGAGCAGTACTTC. It encodes CASTSNRDAFPYEQYF. The V gene is TRBV21-1, the J gene TRBJ2-7; TRBD1, the table's D call, lacks a check against the DNA. TRBV21-1 is marked as a pseudogene. The CDR3 runs to 16 residues.

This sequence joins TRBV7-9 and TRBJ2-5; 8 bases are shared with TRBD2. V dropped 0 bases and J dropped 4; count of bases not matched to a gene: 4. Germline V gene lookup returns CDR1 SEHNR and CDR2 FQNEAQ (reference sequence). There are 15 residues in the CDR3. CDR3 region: CASSLARSGRETQYF. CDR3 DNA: TGTGCCAGCAGCTTAGCGAGGAGCGGGAGAGAGACCCAGTACTTC.

CDR3 DNA: TGTGCCTGGAGTGTAGGGTTACAGGGCGGATCACCCCTCCACTTT. Its translation is CAWSVGLQGGSPLHF. V gene TRBV30 combines with J gene TRBJ1-6, with D perhaps matching TRBD1 (6 bases). There are 15 residues in the CDR3. In germline, CDR1 is GTSNPN, CDR2 SVGIG (reference sequence). V was clipped by 0 bases and J by 10 bases, with 16 bases between them.

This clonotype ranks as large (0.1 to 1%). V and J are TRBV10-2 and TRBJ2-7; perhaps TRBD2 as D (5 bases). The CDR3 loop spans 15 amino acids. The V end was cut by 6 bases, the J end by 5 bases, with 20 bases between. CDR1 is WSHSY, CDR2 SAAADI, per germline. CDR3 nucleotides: TGCGCCAGCAGAGCCGCTAGCCCCCCAGGTCACGAGCAGTACTTC. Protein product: CASRAASPPGHEQYF.

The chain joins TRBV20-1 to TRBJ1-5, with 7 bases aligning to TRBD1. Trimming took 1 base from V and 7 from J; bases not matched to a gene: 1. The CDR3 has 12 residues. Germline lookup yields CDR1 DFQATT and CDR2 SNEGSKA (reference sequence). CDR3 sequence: CSARAGQQPQHF. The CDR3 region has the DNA TGCAGTGCTAGAGCGGGACAGCAGCCCCAGCATTTT.

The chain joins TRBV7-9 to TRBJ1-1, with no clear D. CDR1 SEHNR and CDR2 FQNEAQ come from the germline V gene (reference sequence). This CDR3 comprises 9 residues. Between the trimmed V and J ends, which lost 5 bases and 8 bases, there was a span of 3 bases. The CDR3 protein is CASSPEAFF. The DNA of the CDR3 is TGTGCCAGCAGCCCCGAAGCTTTCTTT.

The CDR3 coding sequence is TGTGCCAGCAGGACGTACGTGGGAGAGACCCAGTACTTC. Translated: CASRTYVGETQYF. This chain links TRBV28 with TRBJ2-5; no reliable D call. Deletions cut 6 bases from V and 4 bases from J, with 12 bases between. In germline, CDR1 is MDHEN, CDR2 SYDVKM. This CDR3 comprises 13 residues. Complete variable domain (other parts from reference TRBV28 and TRBJ2-5): DVKVTQSSRYLVKRTGEKVFLECVQDMDHENMFWYRQDPGLGLRLIYFSYDVKMKEKGDIPEGYSVSREKKERFSLILESASTNQTSMYLCASRTYVGETQYFGPGTRLLVL.

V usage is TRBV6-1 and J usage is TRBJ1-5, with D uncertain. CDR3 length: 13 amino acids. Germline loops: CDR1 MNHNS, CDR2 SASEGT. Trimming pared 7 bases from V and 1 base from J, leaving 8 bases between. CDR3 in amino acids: CASTSLSNQPQHF. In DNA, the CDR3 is TGTGCCAGCACAAGCCTAAGCAATCAGCCCCAGCATTTT.

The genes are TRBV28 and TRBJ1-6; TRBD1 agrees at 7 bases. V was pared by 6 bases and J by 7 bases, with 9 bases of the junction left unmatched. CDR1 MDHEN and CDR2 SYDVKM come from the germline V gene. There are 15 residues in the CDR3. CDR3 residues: CASRVLQGMNSPLHF. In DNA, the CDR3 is TGTGCCAGCAGGGTCCTACAGGGGATGAATTCACCCCTCCACTTT.

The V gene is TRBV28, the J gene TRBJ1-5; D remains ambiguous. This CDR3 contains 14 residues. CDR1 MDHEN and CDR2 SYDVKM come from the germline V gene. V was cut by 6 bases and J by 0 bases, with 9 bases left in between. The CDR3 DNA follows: TGTGCCAGCAGGGTACTTTATAGCAATCAGCCCCAGCATTTT. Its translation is CASRVLYSNQPQHF.

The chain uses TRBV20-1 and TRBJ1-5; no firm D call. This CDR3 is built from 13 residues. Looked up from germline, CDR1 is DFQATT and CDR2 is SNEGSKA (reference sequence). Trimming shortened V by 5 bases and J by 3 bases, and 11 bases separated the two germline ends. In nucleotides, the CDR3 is TGCAGTGCTTCCTACCAAATCAATCAGCCCCAGCATTTT. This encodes CSASYQINQPQHF.

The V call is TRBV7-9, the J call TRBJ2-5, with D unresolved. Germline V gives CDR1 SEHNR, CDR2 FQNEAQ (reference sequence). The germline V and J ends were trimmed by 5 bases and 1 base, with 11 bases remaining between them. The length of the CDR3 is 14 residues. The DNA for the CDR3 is TGTGCCAGCAGCCCACTATGGGGCCAAGAGACCCAGTACTTC. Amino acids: CASSPLWGQETQYF.

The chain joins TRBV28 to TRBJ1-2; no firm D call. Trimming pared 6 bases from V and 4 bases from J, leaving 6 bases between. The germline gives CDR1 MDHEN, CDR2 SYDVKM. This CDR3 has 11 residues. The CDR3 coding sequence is TGTGCCAGCAGAAAACTCTATGGCTACACCTTC. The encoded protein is CASRKLYGYTF.

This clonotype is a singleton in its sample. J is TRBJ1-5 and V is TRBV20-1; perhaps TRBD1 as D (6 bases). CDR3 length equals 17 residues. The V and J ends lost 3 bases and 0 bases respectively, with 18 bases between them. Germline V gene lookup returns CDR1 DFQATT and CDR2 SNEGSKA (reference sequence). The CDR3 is CSARGRGLRNSNQPQHF. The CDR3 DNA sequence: TGCAGTGCTAGGGGCCGGGGGCTGCGGAATAGCAATCAGCCCCAGCATTTT.

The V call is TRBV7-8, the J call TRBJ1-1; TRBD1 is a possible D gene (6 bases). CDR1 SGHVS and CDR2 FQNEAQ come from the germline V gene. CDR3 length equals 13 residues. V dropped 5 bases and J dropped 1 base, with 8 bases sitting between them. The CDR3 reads CASSEQGNTEAFF. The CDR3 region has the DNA TGTGCCAGCAGCGAACAGGGGAACACTGAAGCTTTCTTT.

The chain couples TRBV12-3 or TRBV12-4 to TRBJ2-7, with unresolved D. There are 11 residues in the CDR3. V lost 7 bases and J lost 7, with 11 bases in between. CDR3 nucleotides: TGTGCCAGCATGGAGCAGCTTGAGCAGTACTTC. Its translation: CASMEQLEQYF.

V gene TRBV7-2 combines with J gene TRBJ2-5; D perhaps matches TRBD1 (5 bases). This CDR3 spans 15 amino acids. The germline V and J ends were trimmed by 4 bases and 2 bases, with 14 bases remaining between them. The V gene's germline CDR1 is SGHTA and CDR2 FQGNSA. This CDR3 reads CASSYTRQIQETQYF. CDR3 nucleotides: TGTGCCAGCAGCTACACACGACAGATACAAGAGACCCAGTACTTC.

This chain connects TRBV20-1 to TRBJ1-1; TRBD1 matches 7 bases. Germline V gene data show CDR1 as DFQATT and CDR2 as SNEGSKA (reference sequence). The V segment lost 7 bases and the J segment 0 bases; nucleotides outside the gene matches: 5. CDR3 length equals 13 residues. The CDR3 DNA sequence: TGCAGTGTTGCGGGACAGATGAACACTGAAGCTTTCTTT. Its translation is CSVAGQMNTEAFF.

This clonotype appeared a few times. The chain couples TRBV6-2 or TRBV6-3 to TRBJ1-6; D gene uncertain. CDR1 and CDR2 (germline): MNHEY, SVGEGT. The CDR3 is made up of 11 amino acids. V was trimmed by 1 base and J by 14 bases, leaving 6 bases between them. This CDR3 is CASSYLEALHF. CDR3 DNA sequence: TGTGCCAGCAGTTACTTGGAGGCCCTCCACTTT.

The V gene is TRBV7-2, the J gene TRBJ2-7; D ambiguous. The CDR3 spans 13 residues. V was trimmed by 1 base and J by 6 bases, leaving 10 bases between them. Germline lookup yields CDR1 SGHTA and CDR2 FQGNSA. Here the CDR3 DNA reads TGTGCCAGCAGCTTAGTGTCGGGCCGCGAGCAGTACTTC. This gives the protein CASSLVSGREQYF.